The present entry profiles one T cell receptor beta chain with its context. Original methodology: How many nucleated cells were present was estimated from reference gene primer amplification. Profiling relied on immunoSEQ multiplex PCR, and the TCRdb table lists in-frame clones only, not all of them. The V and J calls and clone size were taken over from that table, and D and trimming were inferred from the DNA. Of around 64,000 clones in the sample, roughly 87% are singletons; the top ten hold roughly 5%. The CDR3 has 15 residues. V was trimmed by 4 bases and J by 0 bases, leaving 9 bases between them. In germline, CDR1 is LNHDA, CDR2 SQIVND (reference sequence). The data were obtained in a study of blood T cell repertoires in COVID-19. About the study: Collection of acute and convalescent COVID-19 samples took place in the United States, Italy and Spain. Sample material is recorded as cDNA or gDNA derived from T cells, B-cell-depleted T cells, or PBMCs.

The sample taken for sequencing was peripheral blood. The chain combines TRBV19 with TRBJ1-4; D is perhaps TRBD1 (6 bases). The source is a man aged 80 or over in a cohort sampled during active COVID-19. CDR3 DNA: TGTGCCAGTAGTAGGACAGTTGCAACTAATGAAAAACTGTTTTTT. Its translation: CASSRTVATNEKLFF. The full variable domain, rest sourced from reference TRBV19 and TRBJ1-4, is DGGITQSPKYLFRKEGQNVTLSCEQNLNHDAMYWYRQDPGQGLRLIYYSQIVNDFQKGDIAEGYSVSREKKESFPLTVTSAQKNPTAFYLCASSRTVATNEKLFFGSGTQLSVL.